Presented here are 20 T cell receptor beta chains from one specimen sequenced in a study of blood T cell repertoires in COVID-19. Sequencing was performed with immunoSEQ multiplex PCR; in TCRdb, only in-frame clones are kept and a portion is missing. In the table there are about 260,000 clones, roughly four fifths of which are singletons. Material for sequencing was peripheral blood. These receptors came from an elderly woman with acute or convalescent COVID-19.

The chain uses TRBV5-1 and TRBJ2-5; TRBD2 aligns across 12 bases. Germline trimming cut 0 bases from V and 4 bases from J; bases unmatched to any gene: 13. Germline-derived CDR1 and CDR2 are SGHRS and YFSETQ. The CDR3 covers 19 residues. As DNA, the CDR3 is TGCGCCAGCAGCTTGGTGTATGGACTAGCGGGAACAGAGGGAGAGACCCAGTACTTC. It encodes CASSLVYGLAGTEGETQYF. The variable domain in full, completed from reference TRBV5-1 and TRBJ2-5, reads KAGVTQTPRYLIKTRGQQVTLSCSPISGHRSVSWYQQTPGQGLQFLFEYFSETQRNKGNFPGRFSGRQFSNSRSEMNVSTLELGDSALYLCASSLVYGLAGTEGETQYFGPGTRLLVL.

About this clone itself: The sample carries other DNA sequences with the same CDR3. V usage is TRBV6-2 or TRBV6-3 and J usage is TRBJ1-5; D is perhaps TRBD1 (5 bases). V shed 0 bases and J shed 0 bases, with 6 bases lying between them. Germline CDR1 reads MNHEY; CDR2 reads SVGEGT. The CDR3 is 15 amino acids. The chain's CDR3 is CASSYSGGSNQPQHF. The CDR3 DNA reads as TGTGCCAGCAGTTACTCGGGGGGTAGCAATCAGCCCCAGCATTTT.

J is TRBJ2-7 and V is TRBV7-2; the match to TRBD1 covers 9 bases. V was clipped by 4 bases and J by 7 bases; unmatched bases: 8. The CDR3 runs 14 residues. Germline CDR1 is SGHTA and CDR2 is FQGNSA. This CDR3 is CASSSGQGGTEQYF. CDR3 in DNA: TGTGCCAGCAGCTCGGGACAGGGCGGGACTGAGCAGTACTTC.

The chain's CDR3 is CASSDIRGRTGELFF. As DNA, the CDR3 is TGTGCCAGCAGTGATATCAGGGGGCGGACCGGGGAGCTGTTTTTT. The V call is TRBV2, the J call TRBJ2-2; 8 nucleotides match TRBD1. This CDR3 comprises 15 residues. J lost 5 bases, V lost 3 bases, and 5 bases had no gene match. CDR1 is SNHLY and CDR2 is FYNNEI in the germline V gene.

The CDR3 coding sequence is TGTGCCAGCAAGCTGGGGGGGATAAGCAATCAGCCCCAGCATTTT. Amino acids: CASKLGGISNQPQHF. The V and J genes are TRBV2 and TRBJ1-5, with D maybe TRBD1 (5 bases). The CDR3 spans 15 residues. Deletions cut 7 bases from V and 1 base from J, with 14 bases between. The germline CDR1 and CDR2 sequences are SNHLY and FYNNEI.

The CDR3 nucleotides are TGTGCCAGCAGCTTAACGCCCGCCGCTAGCTCTGGAAACACCATATATTTT. Protein sequence: CASSLTPAASSGNTIYF. The chain has TRBV7-9 and TRBJ1-3; D is unclear. The CDR3 is 17 residues long. CDR1 and CDR2 from the germline V gene are SEHNR and FQNEAQ (reference sequence). Trimming took off 2 bases at V and 0 bases at J, with 14 bases between the two ends. Full variable domain (missing parts from reference TRBV7-9 and TRBJ1-3): DTGVSQNPRHKITKRGQNVTFRCDPISEHNRLYWYRQTLGQGPEFLTYFQNEAQLEKSRLLSDRFSAERPKGSFSTLEIQRTEQGDSAMYLCASSLTPAASSGNTIYFGEGSWLTVV.

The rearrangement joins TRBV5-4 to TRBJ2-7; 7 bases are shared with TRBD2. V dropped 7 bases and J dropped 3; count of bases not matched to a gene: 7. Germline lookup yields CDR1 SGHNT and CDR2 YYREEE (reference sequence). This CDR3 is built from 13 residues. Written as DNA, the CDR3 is TGTGCCAGCGGACCGGGAGGAGTCTACGAGCAGTACTTC. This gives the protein CASGPGGVYEQYF.

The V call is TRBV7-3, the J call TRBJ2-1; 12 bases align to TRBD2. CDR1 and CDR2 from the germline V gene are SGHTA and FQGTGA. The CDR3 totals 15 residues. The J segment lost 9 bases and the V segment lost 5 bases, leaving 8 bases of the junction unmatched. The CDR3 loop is CASSPSGRASLEQFF. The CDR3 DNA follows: TGTGCCAGCAGCCCTAGCGGGAGGGCCTCGCTTGAGCAGTTCTTC.

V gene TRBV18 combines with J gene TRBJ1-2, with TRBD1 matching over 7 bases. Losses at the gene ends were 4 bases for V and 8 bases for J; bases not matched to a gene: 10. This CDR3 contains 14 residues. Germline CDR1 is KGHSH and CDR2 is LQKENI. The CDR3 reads CASSLTGKAEGYTF. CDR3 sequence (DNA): TGTGCCAGCTCACTGACAGGGAAAGCTGAAGGCTACACCTTC.

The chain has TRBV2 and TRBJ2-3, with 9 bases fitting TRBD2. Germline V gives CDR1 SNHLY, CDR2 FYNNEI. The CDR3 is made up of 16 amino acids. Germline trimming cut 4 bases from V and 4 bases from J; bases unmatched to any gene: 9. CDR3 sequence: CASSAPGLARADTQYF. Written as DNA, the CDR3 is TGTGCCAGCAGTGCACCGGGACTAGCCAGAGCAGATACGCAGTATTTT.

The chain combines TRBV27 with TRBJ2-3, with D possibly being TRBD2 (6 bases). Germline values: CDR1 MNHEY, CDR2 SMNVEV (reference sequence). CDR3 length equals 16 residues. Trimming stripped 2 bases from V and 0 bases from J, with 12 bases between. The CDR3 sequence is CASSLGLAWSTDTQYF. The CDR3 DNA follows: TGTGCCAGCAGTTTAGGGCTAGCGTGGAGCACAGATACGCAGTATTTT.

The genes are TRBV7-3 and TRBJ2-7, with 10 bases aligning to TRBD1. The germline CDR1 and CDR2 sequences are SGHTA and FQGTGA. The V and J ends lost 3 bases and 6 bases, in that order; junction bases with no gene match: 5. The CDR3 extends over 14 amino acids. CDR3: CASSLTGGQPEQYF. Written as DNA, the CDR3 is TGTGCCAGCAGCTTGACAGGGGGCCAGCCCGAGCAGTACTTC.

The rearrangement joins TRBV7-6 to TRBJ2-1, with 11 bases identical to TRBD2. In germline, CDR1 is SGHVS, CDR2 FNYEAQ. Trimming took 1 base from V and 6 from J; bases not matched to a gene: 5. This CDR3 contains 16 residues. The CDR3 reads CASSLELAGAFNEQFF. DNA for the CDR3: TGTGCCAGCAGCTTAGAACTAGCGGGAGCTTTCAATGAGCAGTTCTTC.

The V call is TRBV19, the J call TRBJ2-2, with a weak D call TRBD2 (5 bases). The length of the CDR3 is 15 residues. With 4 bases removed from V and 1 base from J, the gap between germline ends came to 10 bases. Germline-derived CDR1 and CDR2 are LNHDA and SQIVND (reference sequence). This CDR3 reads CASSTTGKNTGELFF. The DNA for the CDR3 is TGTGCCAGTAGTACCACCGGGAAGAACACCGGGGAGCTGTTTTTT.

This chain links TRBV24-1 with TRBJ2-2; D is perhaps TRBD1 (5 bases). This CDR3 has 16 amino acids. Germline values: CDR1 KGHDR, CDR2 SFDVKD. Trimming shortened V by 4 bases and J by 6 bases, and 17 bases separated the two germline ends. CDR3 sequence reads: CATSESTGRVAGELFF. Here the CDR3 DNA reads TGTGCCACCAGTGAATCCACCGGCAGGGTAGCCGGGGAGCTGTTTTTT.

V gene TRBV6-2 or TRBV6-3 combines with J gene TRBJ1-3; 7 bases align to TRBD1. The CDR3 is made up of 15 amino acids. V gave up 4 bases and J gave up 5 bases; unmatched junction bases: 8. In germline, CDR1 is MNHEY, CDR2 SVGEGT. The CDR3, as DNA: TGTGCCAGCAGTTCGACGACAGGGCCCAGAAACACCATATATTTT. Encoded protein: CASSSTTGPRNTIYF.

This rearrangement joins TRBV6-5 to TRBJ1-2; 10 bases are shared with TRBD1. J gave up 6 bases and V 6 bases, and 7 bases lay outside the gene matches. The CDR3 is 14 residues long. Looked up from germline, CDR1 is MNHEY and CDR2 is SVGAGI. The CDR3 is CASSSTGGPDGYTF. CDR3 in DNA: TGTGCCAGCAGCTCGACAGGGGGCCCAGATGGCTACACCTTC.

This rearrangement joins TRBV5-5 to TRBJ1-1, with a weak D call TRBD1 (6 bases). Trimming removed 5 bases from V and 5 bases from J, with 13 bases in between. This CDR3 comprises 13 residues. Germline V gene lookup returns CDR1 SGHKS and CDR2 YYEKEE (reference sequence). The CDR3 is CASSWSGQTEAFF. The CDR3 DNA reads TGTGCCAGCAGTTGGTCCGGACAGACTGAAGCTTTCTTT.

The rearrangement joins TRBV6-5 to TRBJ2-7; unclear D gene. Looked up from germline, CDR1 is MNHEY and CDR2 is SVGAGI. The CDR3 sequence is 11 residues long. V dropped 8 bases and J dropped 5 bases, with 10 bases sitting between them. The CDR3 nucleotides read TGTGCCAGCGGGCCCCTTCACGAGCAGTACTTC. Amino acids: CASGPLHEQYF.

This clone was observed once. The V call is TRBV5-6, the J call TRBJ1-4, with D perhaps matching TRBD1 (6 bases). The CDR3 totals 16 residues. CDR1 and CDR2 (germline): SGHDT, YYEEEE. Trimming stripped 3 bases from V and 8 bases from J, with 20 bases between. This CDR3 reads CASSYRTWAGVEKLFF. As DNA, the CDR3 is TGTGCCAGCAGCTACCGGACGTGGGCAGGGGTGGAAAAACTGTTTTTT.